This T cell receptor (beta chain) stems from a study of T-cell reconstitution after alpha-beta-depleted transplantation in children. The table lists this clonotype with many counts. The CDR3 extends over 16 amino acids. Trimming removed 3 bases from V and 0 bases from J, with 16 bases in between. Germline V gene lookup returns CDR1 SQVTM and CDR2 ANQGSEA. A TCRbeta library incorporating unique molecular identifiers was prepared. TCRdb processed the PCR reads anew with MiXCR; each CDR3 protein has one entry. The sample carries 600,000 to 700,000 distinct CDR3 sequences, roughly 17% recorded once. Sequenced here: PBMCs from the stem cell graft donor, sampled from the stem cell graft. This chain connects TRBV29-1 to TRBJ2-3; D is possibly TRBD2 (5 bases). The TCR was taken from a human donor who donated a stem cell graft to a child with acute myeloid leukemia. CDR3 in amino acids: CSVDAAGLTSTDTQYF. CDR3 nucleotide sequence: TGCAGCGTTGACGCGGCCGGACTCACTAGCACAGATACGCAGTATTTT.